Described below is a single T cell receptor (beta chain) sequence and its context. Its specificity is unknown. The data derive from a study of a mutant IDH1 vaccine in newly diagnosed glioma. Regarding time point: week 23, last vaccination. Doses comprised 300 ug of mutant IDH1 20-mer peptide each, plus topical imiquimod. There are 14 residues in the CDR3. The V and J ends lost 1 base and 0 bases respectively, with 7 bases between them. Germline assignment: CDR1 SGHVS and CDR2 FNYEAQ. Assay: immunoSEQ multiplex PCR; the TCRdb copy retains only in-frame clones and omits some. Here the sample spans just over 65,000 clones, over 75% being singletons.

The receptor's source is a man aged 18 to 29 with glioma. The sequencing used PBMCs, collected from a glioma patient whose treatment included an IDH1 peptide vaccine. This rearrangement joins TRBV7-6 to TRBJ2-7; D is unclear. CDR3 sequence reads: CASSLVSSSYEQYF. The CDR3 DNA sequence: TGTGCCAGCAGCTTAGTATCCAGCTCCTACGAGCAGTACTTC.